This T cell receptor (beta chain) was sequenced for a study of STAT3 mutations in large granular lymphocyte leukemia. CDR1 is PRHDT, CDR2 FYEKMQ, per germline (reference sequence). Trimming removed 0 bases from V and 3 bases from J, with 9 bases in between. The CDR3 is 15 amino acids. This clone was found a few times. The antigen is undetermined. General observations from the study: At least one immunodominant TCR beta clonotype appeared in every T-cell large granular lymphocyte leukemia patient.

Measured with immunoSEQ multiplex PCR; TCRdb has only the in-frame clones, and not every one. Found here are about 10,000 clones, around 49% of them singletons; the top ten hold about 9%. The chain has TRBV13 and TRBJ1-5; D unresolved. The sequenced sample consisted of peripheral blood mononuclear cells. The TCR sequence derives from a boy aged 5-17 years with T-cell large granular lymphocyte leukemia. Some clones in this sample may be carry-over from other donors' samples. The CDR3 reads CASSLGTGNNQPQHF. In DNA, the CDR3 is TGTGCCAGCAGCTTAGGAACGGGGAACAATCAGCCCCAGCATTTT. Drawing the rest from reference TRBV13 and TRBJ1-5, the complete variable domain is AAGVIQSPRHLIKEKRETATLKCYPIPRHDTVYWYQQGPGQDPQFLISFYEKMQSDKGSIPDRFSAQQFSDYHSELNMSSLELGDSALYFCASSLGTGNNQPQHFGDGTRLSIL.